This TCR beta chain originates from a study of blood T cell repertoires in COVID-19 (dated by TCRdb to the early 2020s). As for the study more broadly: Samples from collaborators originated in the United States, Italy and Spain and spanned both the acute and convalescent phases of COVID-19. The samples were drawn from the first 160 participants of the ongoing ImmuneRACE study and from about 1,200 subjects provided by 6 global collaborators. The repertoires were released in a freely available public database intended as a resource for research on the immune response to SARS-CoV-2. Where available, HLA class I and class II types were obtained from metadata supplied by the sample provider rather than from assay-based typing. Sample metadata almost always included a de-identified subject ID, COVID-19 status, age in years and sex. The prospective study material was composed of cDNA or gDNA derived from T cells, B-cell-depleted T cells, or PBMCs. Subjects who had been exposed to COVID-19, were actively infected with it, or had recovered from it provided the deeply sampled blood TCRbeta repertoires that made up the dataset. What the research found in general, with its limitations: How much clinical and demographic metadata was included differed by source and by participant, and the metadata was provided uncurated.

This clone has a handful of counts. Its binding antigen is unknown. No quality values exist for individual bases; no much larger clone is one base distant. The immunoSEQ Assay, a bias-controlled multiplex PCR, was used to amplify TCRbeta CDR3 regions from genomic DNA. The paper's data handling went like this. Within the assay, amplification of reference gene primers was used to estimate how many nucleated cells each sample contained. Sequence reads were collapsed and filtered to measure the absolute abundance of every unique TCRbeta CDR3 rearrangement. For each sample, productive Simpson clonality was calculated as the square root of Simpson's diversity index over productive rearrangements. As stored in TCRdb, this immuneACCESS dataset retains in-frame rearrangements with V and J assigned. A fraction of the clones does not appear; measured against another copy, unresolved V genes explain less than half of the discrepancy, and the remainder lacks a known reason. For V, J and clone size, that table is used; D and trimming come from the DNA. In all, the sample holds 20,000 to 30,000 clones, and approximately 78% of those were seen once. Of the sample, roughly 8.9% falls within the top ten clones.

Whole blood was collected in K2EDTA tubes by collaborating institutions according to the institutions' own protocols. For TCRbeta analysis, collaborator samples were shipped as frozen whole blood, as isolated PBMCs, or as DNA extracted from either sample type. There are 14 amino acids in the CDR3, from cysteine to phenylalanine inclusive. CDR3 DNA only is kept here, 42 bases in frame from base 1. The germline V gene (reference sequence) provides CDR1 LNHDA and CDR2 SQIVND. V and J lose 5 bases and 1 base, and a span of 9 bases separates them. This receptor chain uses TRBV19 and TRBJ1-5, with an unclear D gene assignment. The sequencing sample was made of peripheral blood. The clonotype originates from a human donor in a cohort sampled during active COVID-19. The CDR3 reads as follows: CASSRRSSNQPQHF. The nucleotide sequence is TGTGCCAGTAGTCGCCGGTCCAGCAATCAGCCCCAGCATTTT.